These T cell receptor beta chains were read from a single sample in a study of blood T cell repertoires in COVID-19. Clones were read by immunoSEQ multiplex PCR, and TCRdb kept only the in-frame ones, dropping some. The sample has 350,000 to 550,000 clones, around 90% seen once. The sample comprised PBMCs or T cells enriched from blood (not recorded which). The receptors shown here come from a woman younger than 35 with acute COVID-19. The CDR3 runs from the conserved cysteine through the conserved F or W. D genes are given only for firm matches. Only some rows state a clone size, as once, few, many or a class for expanded clones.

V gene: TRBV19; clone size: -; J gene: TRBJ1-3; D gene: -; CDR3 DNA: TGTGCCAGTAGTATCCAACTAAGCTCTGGAAACACCATATATTTT; CDR3 protein: CASSIQLSSGNTIYF
V gene: TRBV7-8; clone size: -; J gene: TRBJ1-4; D gene: TRBD1; CDR3 DNA: TGTGCCAGCAGCGGGACAGGGAAAAATGAAAAACTGTTTTTT; CDR3 protein: CASSGTGKNEKLFF
V gene: TRBV18; clone size: -; J gene: TRBJ2-6; D gene: TRBD1; CDR3 DNA: TGTGCCAGCTCACCTTCCGCGGGACAGGGGTTATCTGGGGCCAACGTCCTGACTTTC; CDR3 protein: CASSPSAGQGLSGANVLTF
V gene: TRBV11-2; clone size: -; J gene: TRBJ1-1; D gene: -; CDR3 DNA: TGTGCCAGCAGCTGGTCAGCGGCAGGAGGGACTGAAGCTTTCTTT; CDR3 protein: CASSWSAAGGTEAFF
V gene: TRBV3-1/TRBV3-2; clone size: -; J gene: TRBJ1-1; D gene: -; CDR3 DNA: TGTGCCAGCAGCCAAGATGGGCTGAACACTGAAGCTTTCTTT; CDR3 protein: CASSQDGLNTEAFF
V gene: TRBV21-1; clone size: -; J gene: TRBJ2-1; D gene: -; CDR3 DNA: TGTGCCAGCAGCAAAAGGGATGTTAGGACAGGGCGCTACAATGAGCAGTTCTTC; CDR3 protein: CASSKRDVRTGRYNEQFF
V gene: TRBV6-5; clone size: -; J gene: TRBJ2-7; D gene: TRBD1; CDR3 DNA: TGTGCCAGCAGTCTCGGACAGGGGGCATACGAGCAGTACTTC; CDR3 protein: CASSLGQGAYEQYF
V gene: TRBV12-3/TRBV12-4; clone size: few; J gene: TRBJ1-2; D gene: -; CDR3 DNA: TGTGCCAGCAGTTTGTTTCCCTTGTACACCTTC; CDR3 protein: CASSLFPLYTF
V gene: TRBV5-1; clone size: -; J gene: TRBJ2-3; D gene: -; CDR3 DNA: TGCGCCAGCAGCTTGGGTTTTGGGGCTAGCACAGATACGCAGTATTTT; CDR3 protein: CASSLGFGASTDTQYF
V gene: TRBV7-2; clone size: -; J gene: TRBJ2-7; D gene: TRBD2; CDR3 DNA: TGTGCCAGCAGCCCCGGGACTAGCGGGAGACACCAGCAGTACTTC; CDR3 protein: CASSPGTSGRHQQYF
V gene: TRBV4-1; clone size: -; J gene: TRBJ1-6; D gene: -; CDR3 DNA: TGCGCCAGCAGCCATAACCACAGGATCTATAATTCACCCCTCCACTTT; CDR3 protein: CASSHNHRIYNSPLHF
V gene: TRBV28; clone size: -; J gene: TRBJ1-1; D gene: TRBD1; CDR3 DNA: TGTGCCAGCAGTCCACGACAGGGGCGTTACACTGAAGCTTTCTTT; CDR3 protein: CASSPRQGRYTEAFF
V gene: TRBV29-1; clone size: -; J gene: TRBJ2-4; D gene: -; CDR3 DNA: TGCAGCGTTGATTGCCGAGGAAACATTCAGTACTTC; CDR3 protein: CSVDCRGNIQYF
V gene: TRBV7-8; clone size: many; J gene: TRBJ1-5; D gene: -; CDR3 DNA: TGTGCCAGCAGCCCGTCCGGGGGATTCAATCAGCCCCAGCATTTT; CDR3 protein: CASSPSGGFNQPQHF
V gene: TRBV27; clone size: -; J gene: TRBJ1-4; D gene: TRBD1; CDR3 DNA: TGTGCCAGCAGTCCGGTGGAGGGACAGGGCGAAAAACTGTTTTTT; CDR3 protein: CASSPVEGQGEKLFF
V gene: TRBV10-1; clone size: -; J gene: TRBJ2-3; D gene: -; CDR3 DNA: TGCGCCAGCAGTACAGGGGAGGCGACAGATACGCAGTATTTT; CDR3 protein: CASSTGEATDTQYF
V gene: TRBV27; clone size: -; J gene: TRBJ2-1; D gene: -; CDR3 DNA: TGTGCCAGCAGTCGCTATTCCTACAATGAGCAGTTCTTC; CDR3 protein: CASSRYSYNEQFF
V gene: TRBV14; clone size: -; J gene: TRBJ2-3; D gene: TRBD2; CDR3 DNA: TGTGCCAGCAGCCAACTAGCGGGGGGTACTCACATTGGTACGCAGTATTTT; CDR3 protein: CASSQLAGGTHIGTQYF
V gene: TRBV27; clone size: -; J gene: TRBJ2-7; D gene: -; CDR3 DNA: TGTGCCAGCAGTTTAGGGGGCGACGAGCAGTACTTC; CDR3 protein: CASSLGGDEQYF
V gene: TRBV6-4; clone size: -; J gene: TRBJ1-3; D gene: TRBD1; CDR3 DNA: TGTGCCAGCCTCTTCGACAGGGGGACTGGAAACACCATATATTTT; CDR3 protein: CASLFDRGTGNTIYF
V gene: TRBV7-6; clone size: -; J gene: TRBJ1-5; D gene: TRBD1; CDR3 DNA: TGTGCCAGCAGCTTAGCCCTCACAGGGGTTATGCAGCCCCAGCATTTT; CDR3 protein: CASSLALTGVMQPQHF
V gene: TRBV19; clone size: -; J gene: TRBJ1-2; D gene: TRBD1; CDR3 DNA: TGTGCCAGTAGTTTATATGACACAGGGGCGGGCAACTATGGCTACACCTTC; CDR3 protein: CASSLYDTGAGNYGYTF
V gene: TRBV9; clone size: -; J gene: TRBJ2-1; D gene: -; CDR3 DNA: TGTGCCAGCAGCGTAAGTACTAGTTTAGTCGATGAGCAGTTCTTC; CDR3 protein: CASSVSTSLVDEQFF
V gene: TRBV27; clone size: -; J gene: TRBJ1-4; D gene: -; CDR3 DNA: TGTGCCAGCAAGAACAGCAAGAATGAAAAACTGTTTTTT; CDR3 protein: CASKNSKNEKLFF
V gene: TRBV29-1; clone size: -; J gene: TRBJ2-3; D gene: -; CDR3 DNA: TGCAGCGTTGTCCGGTCAGATACGCAGTATTTT; CDR3 protein: CSVVRSDTQYF
V gene: TRBV19; clone size: -; J gene: TRBJ2-1; D gene: TRBD2; CDR3 DNA: TGTGCCAGTAGTAGTGCGGGAGAGCTCTACAATGAGCAGTTCTTC; CDR3 protein: CASSSAGELYNEQFF
V gene: TRBV7-8; clone size: -; J gene: TRBJ1-5; D gene: -; CDR3 DNA: TGTGCCAGCAGCCAGACGGGGAATCAGCCCCAGCATTTT; CDR3 protein: CASSQTGNQPQHF
V gene: TRBV19; clone size: -; J gene: TRBJ2-5; D gene: TRBD2; CDR3 DNA: TGTGCCAGTAGTCTCGGAGGACTAGCGGGGCCCGCTCGGGAGGAACAATACTTC; CDR3 protein: CASSLGGLAGPAREEQYF
V gene: TRBV6-5; clone size: -; J gene: TRBJ2-7; D gene: TRBD1; CDR3 DNA: TGTGCCAGCGGGGTAGGGGACAGGGAAAGTTACGAGCAGTACTTC; CDR3 protein: CASGVGDRESYEQYF
V gene: TRBV19; clone size: once; J gene: TRBJ1-1; D gene: -; CDR3 DNA: TGTGCCAGTAGTATTAGGGGAGGGGCGCGGAACACTGAAGCTTTCTTT; CDR3 protein: CASSIRGGARNTEAFF
V gene: TRBV24-1; clone size: -; J gene: TRBJ2-2; D gene: -; CDR3 DNA: TGTGCCACCAGTGATCCCCGGGACAAGAACACCGGGGAGCTGTTTTTT; CDR3 protein: CATSDPRDKNTGELFF
V gene: TRBV4-1; clone size: -; J gene: TRBJ1-5; D gene: -; CDR3 DNA: TGCGCCAGCAGCCTACAGCCGAAAAATCAGCCCCAGCATTTT; CDR3 protein: CASSLQPKNQPQHF
V gene: TRBV3-1/TRBV3-2; clone size: -; J gene: TRBJ2-1; D gene: TRBD2; CDR3 DNA: TGTGCCAGCAGCCAGCCGGGACTAGCGGGAGGAGCTAATGAGCAGTTCTTC; CDR3 protein: CASSQPGLAGGANEQFF
V gene: TRBV19; clone size: -; J gene: TRBJ2-1; D gene: TRBD2; CDR3 DNA: TGTGCCAGTAGTACCTCTAGCGGGGGGGAAAGGGAGCAGTTCTTC; CDR3 protein: CASSTSSGGEREQFF
V gene: TRBV5-1; clone size: -; J gene: TRBJ2-3; D gene: -; CDR3 DNA: TGCGCCAGCGTCCCGGAGGGGAACTTGCACGATACGCAGTATTTT; CDR3 protein: CASVPEGNLHDTQYF
V gene: TRBV6-5; clone size: -; J gene: TRBJ1-2; D gene: TRBD1; CDR3 DNA: TGTGCCAGCAGTTACTCCGACAGGGACTATGGCTACACCTTC; CDR3 protein: CASSYSDRDYGYTF
V gene: TRBV7-3; clone size: -; J gene: TRBJ2-7; D gene: -; CDR3 DNA: TGTGCCAGCAGCTCCCAGGCAGGGGTCCACTACGAGCAGTACTTC; CDR3 protein: CASSSQAGVHYEQYF
V gene: TRBV4-3; clone size: -; J gene: TRBJ2-4; D gene: -; CDR3 DNA: TGCGCCAGCAGCCAAGAGGAGGGTAGGACTTCGATTCAGTACTTC; CDR3 protein: CASSQEEGRTSIQYF
V gene: TRBV27; clone size: -; J gene: TRBJ2-7; D gene: -; CDR3 DNA: TGTGCCAGCAGTTTGGACCCTTCGGCGGGCGAGCAGTACTTC; CDR3 protein: CASSLDPSAGEQYF
V gene: TRBV4-3; clone size: -; J gene: TRBJ2-3; D gene: TRBD2; CDR3 DNA: TGCGCCAGCAGCCAAGGCGTCTGGGTCGGGAGGGCCCCAGATACGCAGTATTTT; CDR3 protein: CASSQGVWVGRAPDTQYF
V gene: TRBV4-1; clone size: -; J gene: TRBJ2-2; D gene: -; CDR3 DNA: TGCGCCAGCAGCCTGCTTGCGGGGCCTACCGGGGAGCTGTTTTTT; CDR3 protein: CASSLLAGPTGELFF
V gene: TRBV18; clone size: -; J gene: TRBJ1-4; D gene: -; CDR3 DNA: TGTGCCAGCTCACCACCCGGTACAACTAATGAAAAACTGTTTTTT; CDR3 protein: CASSPPGTTNEKLFF
V gene: TRBV7-2; clone size: -; J gene: TRBJ1-1; D gene: TRBD1; CDR3 DNA: TGTGCCAGCAGTGGGACAGGGGAGGCTGAAGCTTTCTTT; CDR3 protein: CASSGTGEAEAFF
V gene: TRBV9; clone size: -; J gene: TRBJ1-5; D gene: -; CDR3 DNA: TGTGCCAGCAGCGTAGGTGACAGCCGGGAGTACAATCAGCCCCAGCATTTT; CDR3 protein: CASSVGDSREYNQPQHF
V gene: TRBV7-8; clone size: -; J gene: TRBJ2-7; D gene: TRBD2; CDR3 DNA: TGTGCCAGCAGCCCCTTGCTGCGGGGGGCCGAGCAGTACTTC; CDR3 protein: CASSPLLRGAEQYF
V gene: TRBV2; clone size: -; J gene: TRBJ2-3; D gene: -; CDR3 DNA: TGTGCCAGCAGGGTCGGTTTAACTACAGATACGCAGTATTTT; CDR3 protein: CASRVGLTTDTQYF
V gene: TRBV7-8; clone size: -; J gene: TRBJ1-1; D gene: -; CDR3 DNA: TGTGCCAGCAGCCTAAACCCGGGTGAAGCTTTCTTT; CDR3 protein: CASSLNPGEAFF
V gene: TRBV3-1/TRBV3-2; clone size: -; J gene: TRBJ1-2; D gene: -; CDR3 DNA: TGTGCCAGCAGCCTTCGGCGAGGCGGCAGTGCGAACTATGGCTACACCTTC; CDR3 protein: CASSLRRGGSANYGYTF
V gene: TRBV11-2; clone size: -; J gene: TRBJ1-6; D gene: -; CDR3 DNA: TGTGCCAGCCAGGTCTGGGGGCGTTATAATTCACCCCTCCACTTT; CDR3 protein: CASQVWGRYNSPLHF
V gene: TRBV6-5; clone size: -; J gene: TRBJ1-1; D gene: -; CDR3 DNA: TGTGCCAGCGACCCGAAGGCAGGGATGAACACTGAAGCTTTCTTT; CDR3 protein: CASDPKAGMNTEAFF
V gene: TRBV9; clone size: -; J gene: TRBJ2-1; D gene: -; CDR3 DNA: TGTGCCAGCAGCGTAGTGGTAGTCCCCACCAATGAGCAGTTCTTC; CDR3 protein: CASSVVVVPTNEQFF